One sample yielded the 2 T cell receptor beta chains listed below, sequenced in a study of shared clonotypes between healthy human individuals. The repertoire was sequenced with immunoSEQ multiplex PCR; TCRdb's copy has only in-frame clones and lacks some. The sample holds 1,400,000 or so clones, less than 99% seen once. The sample consisted of naive CD4+ T cells sorted from blood. The subset was: CD45RA+ positively selected. The source of these receptors is a man under 40 in good health.

The chain combines TRBV7-2 with TRBJ1-5, with 8 positions matching TRBD1. The germline CDR1 and CDR2 sequences are SGHTA and FQGNSA. This CDR3 comprises 14 residues. Trimming at V came to 3 bases and at J to 4 bases, leaving 2 bases not matched to a gene. In DNA, the CDR3 is TGTGCCAGCAGCTTCCGGGACAGGAATCAGCCCCAGCATTTT. It translates to CASSFRDRNQPQHF.

The chain carries TRBV4-3 and TRBJ1-2; no firm D call. Germline CDR1 LGHNA, CDR2 YSLEER. The V end was cut by 2 bases, the J end by 3 bases, with 19 bases between. The CDR3 is 17 amino acids. As DNA, the CDR3 is TGCGCCAGCAGCCAATCGAGGATAGGCGGCGACTACTATGGCTACACCTTC. It specifies CASSQSRIGGDYYGYTF.